This TCR beta chain was sequenced for a study of OX40 agonist ivuxolimab in advanced cancers. Study-level findings and limits: Partial responders treated at 0.1-3.0 mg/kg exhibited clonal expansion among the lowest measured.

This clone rates as large (0.1 to 1%). Its antigen remains unidentified. CDR3 length: 15 residues. The V gene's germline CDR1 is LGHNA and CDR2 YNFKEQ. V was shortened by 3 bases and J by 1 base, with 13 bases between the two germline ends. TCRdb keeps only in-frame clones here, not all; method: immunoSEQ multiplex PCR. Of tens of thousands of clones listed, around 85% are singletons. The chain has TRBV4-2 and TRBJ2-7; a weak D match, TRBD1 (6 bases). The receptor was isolated from an adult with an advanced solid tumor such as melanoma, head and neck, liver or kidney cancer. The material sequenced was CD4+ or CD8+ T cells sorted from blood, taken in a trial of the OX40 agonist ivuxolimab. The CDR3 bases are TGTGCCAGCAGCCAGCAAAGGGACATTTCCTACGAGCAGTACTTC. Translating it yields CASSQQRDISYEQYF.